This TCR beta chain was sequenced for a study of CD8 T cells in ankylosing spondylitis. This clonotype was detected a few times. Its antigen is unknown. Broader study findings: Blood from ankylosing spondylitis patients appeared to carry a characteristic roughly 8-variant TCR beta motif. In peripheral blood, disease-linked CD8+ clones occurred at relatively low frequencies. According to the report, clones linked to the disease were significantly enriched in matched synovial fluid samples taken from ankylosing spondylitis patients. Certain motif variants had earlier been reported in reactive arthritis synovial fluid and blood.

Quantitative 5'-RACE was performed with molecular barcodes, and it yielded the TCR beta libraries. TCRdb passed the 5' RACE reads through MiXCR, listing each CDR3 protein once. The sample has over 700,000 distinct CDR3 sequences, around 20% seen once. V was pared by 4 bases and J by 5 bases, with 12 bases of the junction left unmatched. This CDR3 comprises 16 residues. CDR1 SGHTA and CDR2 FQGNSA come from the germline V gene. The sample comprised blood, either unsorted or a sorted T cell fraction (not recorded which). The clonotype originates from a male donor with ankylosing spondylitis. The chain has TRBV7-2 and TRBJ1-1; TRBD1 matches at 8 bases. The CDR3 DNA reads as TGTGCCAGCAGCTCCGGGGACAGGAGAGCATTAACTGAAGCTTTCTTT. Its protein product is CASSSGDRRALTEAFF.